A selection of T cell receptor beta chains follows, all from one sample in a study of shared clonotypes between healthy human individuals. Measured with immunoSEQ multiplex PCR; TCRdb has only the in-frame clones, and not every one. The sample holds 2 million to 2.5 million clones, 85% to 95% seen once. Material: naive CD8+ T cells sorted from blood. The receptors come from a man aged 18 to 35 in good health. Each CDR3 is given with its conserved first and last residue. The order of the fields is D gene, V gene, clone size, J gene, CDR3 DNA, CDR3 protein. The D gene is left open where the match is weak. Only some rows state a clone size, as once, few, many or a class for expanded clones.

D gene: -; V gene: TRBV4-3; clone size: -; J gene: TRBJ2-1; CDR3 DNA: TGCGCCAGCAGCCAAGGGGCAACCTACAATGAGCAGTTCTTC; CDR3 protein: CASSQGATYNEQFF
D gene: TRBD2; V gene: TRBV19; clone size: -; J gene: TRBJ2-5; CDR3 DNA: TGTGCCAGTAGAGATACGCGGGGGTCCCCAAGAGAAGAGACCCAGTACTTC; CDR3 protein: CASRDTRGSPREETQYF
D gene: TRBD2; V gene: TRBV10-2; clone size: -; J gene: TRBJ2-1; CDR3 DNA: TGCGCCAGCAGTGAGCTAGCGGGTAGGGTGAATGAGCAGTTCTTC; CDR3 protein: CASSELAGRVNEQFF
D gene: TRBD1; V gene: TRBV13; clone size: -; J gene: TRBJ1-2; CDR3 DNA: TGTGCCAGCAGCCCAGACAGGGGGCCAGACTATGGCTACACCTTC; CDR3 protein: CASSPDRGPDYGYTF
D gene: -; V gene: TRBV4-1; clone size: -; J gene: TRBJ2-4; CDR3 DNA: TGCGCCAGCAGCCAACCGGGAATGGCCAAAAACATTCAGTACTTC; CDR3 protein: CASSQPGMAKNIQYF
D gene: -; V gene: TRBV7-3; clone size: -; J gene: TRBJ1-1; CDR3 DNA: TGTGCCAGCAGTCTCTCCGGGAACACTGAAGCTTTCTTT; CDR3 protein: CASSLSGNTEAFF
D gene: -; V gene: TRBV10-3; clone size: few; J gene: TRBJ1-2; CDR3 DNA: TGTGCCATCAGTGAGTCGGAGTGGGCCCAATCGGGCTACACCTTC; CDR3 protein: CAISESEWAQSGYTF
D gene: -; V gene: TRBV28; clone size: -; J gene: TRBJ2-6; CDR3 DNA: TGTGCCAGCGCGCCAGGGGCGGGGGCCAACGTCCTGACTTTC; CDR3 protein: CASAPGAGANVLTF
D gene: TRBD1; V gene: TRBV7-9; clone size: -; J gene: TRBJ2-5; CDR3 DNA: TGTGCCAGCAGCCTAGAATGGGACAGGACCCAAGAGACCCAGTACTTC; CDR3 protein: CASSLEWDRTQETQYF
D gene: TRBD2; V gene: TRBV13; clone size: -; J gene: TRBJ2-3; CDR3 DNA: TGTGCCAGCAGTTACCGGGGGGGAGTCACAGATACGCAGTATTTT; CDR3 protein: CASSYRGGVTDTQYF
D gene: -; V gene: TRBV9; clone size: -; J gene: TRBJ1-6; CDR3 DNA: TGTGCCAGCAGCGGCGGATTAAATAATTCACCCCTCCACTTT; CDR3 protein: CASSGGLNNSPLHF
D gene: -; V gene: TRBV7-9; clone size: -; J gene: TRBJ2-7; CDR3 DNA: TGTGCCAGCAGCCCCCTGGCAGGGCCCTACGAGCAGTACTTC; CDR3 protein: CASSPLAGPYEQYF
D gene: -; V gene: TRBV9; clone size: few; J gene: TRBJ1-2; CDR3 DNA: TGTGCCAGCAGTCCCGGAGGGCCCCCCTTTTATGGCTACACCTTC; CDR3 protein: CASSPGGPPFYGYTF
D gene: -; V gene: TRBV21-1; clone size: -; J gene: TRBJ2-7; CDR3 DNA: TGTGCCAGCAGCGCAGAGCGGGAATTGTGCGAGCAGTACTTC; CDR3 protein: CASSAERELCEQYF
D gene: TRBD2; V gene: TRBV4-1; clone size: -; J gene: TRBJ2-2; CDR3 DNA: TGCGCCAGCAGCCAAGCGGGGGGGAACACCGGGGAGCTGTTTTTT; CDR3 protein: CASSQAGGNTGELFF
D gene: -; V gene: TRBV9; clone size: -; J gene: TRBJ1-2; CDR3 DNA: TGTGCCAGCAGCGTAGGGAGTGACGGCGATAACTATGGCTACACCTTC; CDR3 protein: CASSVGSDGDNYGYTF